One and the same sample provided the 24 T cell receptor beta chains below, sequenced in a study of Graves' ophthalmopathy and Graves' hyperthyroidism. From RNA, the CDR3 regions of TCR beta chains were amplified and sequenced. HTBI primers served in a first-round RT-PCR, which a second-round multiplex PCR followed. TCRdb redid the calling of the multiplex PCR reads with MiXCR, one entry per CDR3 protein. The data show 650,000 to 900,000 distinct CDR3 sequences, around 40% seen once. What was sequenced was peripheral blood. The receptors stem from an adult man with Graves' ophthalmopathy.

In this sample, this clonotype turned up many times. V gene TRBV9 combines with J gene TRBJ2-5; D may be TRBD2 (6 bases). The CDR3 extends over 16 amino acids. V was trimmed by 0 bases and J by 2 bases, leaving 14 bases between them. Germline V gene sequence: CDR1 SGDLS, CDR2 YYNGEE. CDR3 coding DNA: TGTGCCAGCAGCGTAGCGACTAGTATTGGGCAAGAGACCCAGTACTTC. The encoded protein is CASSVATSIGQETQYF.

This clonotype occurred a few times. The V gene is TRBV7-2, the J gene TRBJ1-1, with 7 bases identical to TRBD1. CDR1 and CDR2 (germline): SGHTA, FQGNSA. This CDR3 is 14 amino acids long. Germline trimming cut 6 bases from V and 4 bases from J; bases unmatched to any gene: 8. The CDR3 sequence is CASSSTGVGTEAFF. The CDR3 bases are TGTGCCAGCAGTTCTACAGGGGTTGGCACTGAAGCTTTCTTT.

J is TRBJ2-5 and V is TRBV19, with 9 bases matching TRBD2. This CDR3 spans 15 amino acids. With V trimmed by 7 bases and J by 5 bases, 11 bases remained unmatched. Germline V gene lookup returns CDR1 LNHDA and CDR2 SQIVND (reference sequence). The CDR3 sequence: CASMEIAGARETQYF. DNA for the CDR3: TGTGCCAGTATGGAGATAGCGGGGGCCCGGGAGACCCAGTACTTC.

The chain combines TRBV7-9 with TRBJ2-1; D not certain. Germline V gene data show CDR1 as SEHNR and CDR2 as FQNEAQ (reference sequence). This CDR3 has 17 amino acids. Trimming shortened V by 5 bases and J by 0 bases, and 17 bases separated the two germline ends. DNA for the CDR3: TGTGCCAGCAGCCCTCCAGGCGTCTTGAGCTCCTACAATGAGCAGTTCTTC. This codes for CASSPPGVLSSYNEQFF. The full variable domain, completed using reference TRBV7-9 and TRBJ2-1, is DTGVSQNPRHKITKRGQNVTFRCDPISEHNRLYWYRQTLGQGPEFLTYFQNEAQLEKSRLLSDRFSAERPKGSFSTLEIQRTEQGDSAMYLCASSPPGVLSSYNEQFFGPGTRLTVL.

This clonotype was found a few times. V gene TRBV5-5 combines with J gene TRBJ1-6; D gene unclear. CDR1 is SGHKS, CDR2 YYEKEE, per germline (reference sequence). The V gene lost 1 base and the J gene lost 0 bases, with 8 bases spanning the gap. The CDR3 totals 16 residues. DNA of the CDR3: TGTGCCAGCAGCTTGACTTCGAGCTCCTATAATTCACCCCTCCACTTT. This encodes CASSLTSSSYNSPLHF.

This CDR3 reads CSGDRVEGYTF. In DNA, the CDR3 is TGCAGTGGTGACAGGGTGGAAGGCTACACCTTC. The chain combines TRBV20-1 with TRBJ1-2; 7 bases match TRBD1. Looked up from germline, CDR1 is DFQATT and CDR2 is SNEGSKA (reference sequence). V was clipped by 7 bases and J by 8 bases; unmatched bases: 7. The CDR3 runs to 11 residues.

The V call is TRBV7-9, the J call TRBJ2-7; TRBD2 matches 9 bases. The V segment lost 11 bases and the J segment 3 bases; nucleotides outside the gene matches: 23. The CDR3 consists of 18 residues. Per the germline V gene, CDR1 is SEHNR and CDR2 is FQNEAQ (reference sequence). This CDR3 reads CAWSKSETSGPRLYEQYF. The CDR3, as DNA: TGTGCCTGGAGTAAGTCGGAGACTAGCGGCCCACGACTCTACGAGCAGTACTTC.

This clonotype showed up just a few times. This chain links TRBV2 with TRBJ2-7, with 11 bases identical to TRBD1. This CDR3 region has 13 residues. V was pared by 10 bases and J by 4 bases, with 6 bases of the junction left unmatched. Germline assignment: CDR1 SNHLY and CDR2 FYNNEI. The CDR3 sequence: CATLDRGLYEQYF. The CDR3 DNA reads TGTGCCACCCTGGACAGGGGGCTTTACGAGCAGTACTTC.

This clonotype was seen more than once but under ten times. This chain connects TRBV7-8 to TRBJ2-5; D remains unclear. CDR1 is SGHVS and CDR2 is FQNEAQ in the germline V gene. The V end lost 0 bases, the J end lost 3 bases, and 11 bases lay between the germline ends. The CDR3 covers 15 residues. Here the CDR3 reads CASSLARPVKETQYF. As DNA, the CDR3 is TGTGCCAGCAGCTTAGCGCGGCCAGTTAAAGAGACCCAGTACTTC. The complete variable domain, with remaining parts taken from reference TRBV7-8 and TRBJ2-5, reads GAGVSQSPRYKVAKRGQDVALRCDPISGHVSLFWYQQALGQGPEFLTYFQNEAQLDKSGLPSDRFFAERPEGSVSTLKIQRTQQEDSAVYLCASSLARPVKETQYFGPGTRLLVL.

The rearrangement uses TRBV6-5 and TRBJ1-5; D remains unclear. Germline assignment: CDR1 MNHEY and CDR2 SVGAGI. V gave up 2 bases and J gave up 3 bases, with 8 bases separating them. The CDR3 length is 14 residues. The CDR3 sequence: CASSYTRDNQPQHF. Here the CDR3 DNA reads TGTGCCAGCAGTTACACGCGGGACAATCAGCCCCAGCATTTT.

This clonotype was picked up many times. Here the CDR3 reads CASSMDGPIYGYTF. The CDR3 DNA reads TGTGCCAGTAGTATGGACGGACCCATCTATGGCTACACCTTC. This rearrangement joins TRBV19 to TRBJ1-2; D is uncertain. V was shortened by 3 bases and J by 4 bases, with 12 bases between the two germline ends. Looked up from germline, CDR1 is LNHDA and CDR2 is SQIVND (reference sequence). The length of the CDR3 is 14 residues. The entire variable domain, with the rest obtained from reference TRBV19 and TRBJ1-2, is as follows: DGGITQSPKYLFRKEGQNVTLSCEQNLNHDAMYWYRQDPGQGLRLIYYSQIVNDFQKGDIAEGYSVSREKKESFPLTVTSAQKNPTAFYLCASSMDGPIYGYTFGSGTRLTVV.

The rearrangement joins TRBV4-3 to TRBJ1-6; the match to TRBD1 covers 7 bases. Germline CDR1 LGHNA, CDR2 YSLEER. V dropped 4 bases and J dropped 8; count of bases not matched to a gene: 11. The CDR3 extends over 16 amino acids. The CDR3 is CASSPRRDSRYSPLHF. CDR3 sequence (DNA): TGCGCCAGCAGCCCCCGCAGGGACAGCCGATATTCACCCCTCCACTTT.

This clonotype was picked up many times. This chain joins TRBV7-9 and TRBJ1-6; D perhaps matches TRBD1 (5 bases). Deletions cut 1 base from V and 6 bases from J, with 10 bases between. Germline loops: CDR1 SEHNR, CDR2 FQNEAQ (reference sequence). CDR3 size: 15 residues. The CDR3 region is CASSLGDGINSPLHF. For the CDR3, the DNA is TGTGCCAGCAGCTTAGGGGACGGAATTAATTCACCCCTCCACTTT. The variable domain in full, with the rest retrieved from reference TRBV7-9 and TRBJ1-6, is DTGVSQNPRHKITKRGQNVTFRCDPISEHNRLYWYRQTLGQGPEFLTYFQNEAQLEKSRLLSDRFSAERPKGSFSTLEIQRTEQGDSAMYLCASSLGDGINSPLHFGNGTRLTVT.

The gene calls are TRBV2 and TRBJ1-2; D unresolved. This CDR3 contains 11 residues. The V end was cut by 6 bases, the J end by 8 bases, with 10 bases between. Germline loops: CDR1 SNHLY, CDR2 FYNNEI. The CDR3 region is CASRRVAGYTF. CDR3 sequence (DNA): TGTGCCAGCAGGAGGGTTGCCGGCTACACCTTC.

The chain combines TRBV29-1 with TRBJ2-5, with D possibly called TRBD1 or TRBD2 (5 bases each). The DNA matches TRBJ2-1 better at its end, which makes the J call doubtful. The CDR3 has 14 residues. CDR1 and CDR2 (germline): SQVTM, ANQGSEA. The CDR3 region is CSVDFSREGLEQFF. DNA of the CDR3: TGCAGCGTGGATTTCAGCAGGGAAGGACTTGAGCAGTTCTTC.

This clonotype was recorded once. The rearrangement uses TRBV29-1 and TRBJ2-5; the match to TRBD2 covers 10 bases. The ends lost 2 bases at V and 5 bases at J; junction bases unmatched: 2. Looked up from germline, CDR1 is SQVTM and CDR2 is ANQGSEA. The CDR3 contains 13 residues. CDR3 amino acids: CSVELSGGETQYF. The CDR3 DNA reads as TGCAGCGTTGAACTTAGCGGGGGGGAGACCCAGTACTTC.

This chain connects TRBV20-1 to TRBJ1-5; TRBD1 agrees at 7 bases. J lost 4 bases, V lost 2 bases, and 8 bases had no gene match. This CDR3 region has 15 residues. Germline V gene data show CDR1 as DFQATT and CDR2 as SNEGSKA (reference sequence). The CDR3 bases are TGCAGTGCTAGACAAGCCGGGACAGCTAATCAGCCCCAGCATTTT. It specifies CSARQAGTANQPQHF.

This chain joins TRBV2 and TRBJ2-5, with TRBD1 identical over 10 bases. CDR3 length: 15 residues. Germline trimming cut 5 bases from V and 3 bases from J; bases unmatched to any gene: 6. Germline CDR1 and CDR2: SNHLY and FYNNEI. Written as DNA, the CDR3 is TGTGCCAGCAGTTCCCCCGGGACAGGGGAAGAGACCCAGTACTTC. As protein: CASSSPGTGEETQYF.

The rearrangement joins TRBV7-9 to TRBJ1-1; D call uncertain. The V and J ends lost 5 bases and 9 bases respectively, with 13 bases between them. The V gene's germline CDR1 is SEHNR and CDR2 FQNEAQ (reference sequence). This CDR3 is built from 12 residues. CDR3 sequence: CASSRPLQKAFF. In DNA form, the CDR3 reads TGTGCCAGCAGCCGCCCCCTACAAAAAGCTTTCTTT.

V usage is TRBV6-2 or TRBV6-3 and J usage is TRBJ1-1; no clear D. Germline-derived CDR1 and CDR2 are MNHEY and SVGEGT. This CDR3 is built from 10 residues. Here the CDR3 DNA reads TGTGCTCTGCGGGGTGCTGAAGCTTTCTTT. This gives the protein CALRGAEAFF.

This clonotype has a count of ten or more. The rearrangement joins TRBV7-9 to TRBJ1-2; 8 nucleotides align to TRBD1. The CDR3 loop spans 15 amino acids. The V gene's germline CDR1 is SEHNR and CDR2 FQNEAQ (reference sequence). J was trimmed by 0 bases and V by 3 bases; bases with no gene match: 3. The CDR3 here is CASSFAGGANYGYTF. DNA of the CDR3: TGTGCCAGCAGCTTCGCAGGGGGCGCTAACTATGGCTACACCTTC.

This clonotype was detected once. The chain joins TRBV10-3 to TRBJ2-3; perhaps TRBD1 as D (6 bases). CDR3 size: 13 residues. Per germline, CDR1 ENHRY and CDR2 SYGVKD. V lost 11 bases, J lost 0 bases, and 12 bases lay in between. The CDR3 DNA sequence: TGTGCCCTGGGGGCTAGTAGCACAGATACGCAGTATTTT. Protein sequence: CALGASSTDTQYF.

V and J are TRBV19 and TRBJ1-1, with D possibly being TRBD1 (5 bases). This CDR3 is 15 amino acids long. V was shortened by 10 bases and J by 10 bases, with 28 bases between the two germline ends. The germline CDR1 and CDR2 sequences are LNHDA and SQIVND (reference sequence). As DNA, the CDR3 is TGTGCCACCTCAGGGATAGGAAGATTGTATGGGGGAGCTTTCTTT. Its translation is CATSGIGRLYGGAFF.

The J gene is TRBJ2-6, the V gene TRBV29-1; D may be TRBD2 (5 bases). Germline CDR1 is SQVTM and CDR2 is ANQGSEA. The ends were cut back, 3 bases at V and 3 bases at J, with 9 bases in the middle. This CDR3 region has 14 residues. The chain's CDR3 is CSVDFGDGANVLTF. The CDR3 nucleotides read TGCAGCGTTGATTTCGGGGATGGGGCCAACGTCCTGACTTTC. The full variable domain, with the rest looked up from reference TRBV29-1 and TRBJ2-6, is SAVISQKPSRDICQRGTSLTIQCQVDSQVTMMFWYRQQPGQSLTLIATANQGSEATYESGFVIDKFPISRPNLTFSTLTVSNMSPEDSSIYLCSVDFGDGANVLTFGAGSRLTVL.